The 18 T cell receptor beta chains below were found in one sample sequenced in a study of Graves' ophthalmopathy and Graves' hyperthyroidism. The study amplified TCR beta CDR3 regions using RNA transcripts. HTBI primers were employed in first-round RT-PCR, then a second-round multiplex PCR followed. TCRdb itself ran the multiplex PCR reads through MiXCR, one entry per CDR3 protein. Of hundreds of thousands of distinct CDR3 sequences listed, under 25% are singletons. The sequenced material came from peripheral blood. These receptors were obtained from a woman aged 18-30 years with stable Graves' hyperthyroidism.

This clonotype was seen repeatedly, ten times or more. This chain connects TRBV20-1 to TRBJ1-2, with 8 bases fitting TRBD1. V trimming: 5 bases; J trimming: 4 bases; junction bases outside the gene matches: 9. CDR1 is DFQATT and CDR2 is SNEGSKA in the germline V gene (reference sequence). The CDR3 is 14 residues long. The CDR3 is CSALGQGRVYGYTF. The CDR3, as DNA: TGCAGTGCTCTAGGACAGGGCCGGGTCTATGGCTACACCTTC.

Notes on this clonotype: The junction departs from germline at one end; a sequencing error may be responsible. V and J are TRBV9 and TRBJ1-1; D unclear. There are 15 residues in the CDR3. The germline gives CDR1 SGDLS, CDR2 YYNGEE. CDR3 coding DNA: TGTGCCAGCAGCGCAACGTCTCAAATGAACACTGAAGCCTTCTTT. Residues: CASSATSQMNTEAFF. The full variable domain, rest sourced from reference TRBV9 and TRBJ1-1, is DSGVTQTPKHLITATGQRVTLRCSPRSGDLSVYWYQQSLDQGLQFLIQYYNGEERAKGNILERFSAQQFPDLHSELNLSSLELGDSALYFCASSATSQMNTEAFFGQGTRLTVV.

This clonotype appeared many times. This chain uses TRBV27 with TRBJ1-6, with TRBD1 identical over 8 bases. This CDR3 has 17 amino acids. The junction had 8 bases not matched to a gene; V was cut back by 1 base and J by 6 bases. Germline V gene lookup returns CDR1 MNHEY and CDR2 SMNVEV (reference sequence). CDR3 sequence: CASSLYINRGFNSPLHF. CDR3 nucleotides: TGTGCCAGCAGTTTATACATAAACAGGGGGTTTAATTCACCCCTCCACTTT.

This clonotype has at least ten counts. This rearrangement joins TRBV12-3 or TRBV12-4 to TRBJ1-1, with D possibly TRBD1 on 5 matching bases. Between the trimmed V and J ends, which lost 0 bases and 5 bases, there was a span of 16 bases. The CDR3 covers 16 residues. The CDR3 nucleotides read TGTGCCAGCAGTTTAGCTTCGGGGCCTCTGGGGACTGAAGCTTTCTTT. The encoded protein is CASSLASGPLGTEAFF.

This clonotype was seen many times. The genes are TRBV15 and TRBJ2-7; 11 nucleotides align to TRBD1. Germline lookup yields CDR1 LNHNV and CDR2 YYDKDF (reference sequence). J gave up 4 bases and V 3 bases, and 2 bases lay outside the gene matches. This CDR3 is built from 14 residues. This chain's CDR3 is CATSRDRGPYEQYF. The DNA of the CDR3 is TGTGCCACCAGCAGGGACAGGGGGCCGTACGAGCAGTACTTC. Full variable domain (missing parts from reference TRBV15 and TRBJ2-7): DAMVIQNPRYQVTQFGKPVTLSCSQTLNHNVMYWYQQKSSQAPKLLFHYYDKDFNNEADTPDNFQSRRPNTSFCFLDIRSPGLGDTAMYLCATSRDRGPYEQYFGPGTRLTVT.

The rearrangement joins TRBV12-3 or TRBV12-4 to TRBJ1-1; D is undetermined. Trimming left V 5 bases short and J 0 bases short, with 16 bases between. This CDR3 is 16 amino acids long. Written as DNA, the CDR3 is TGTGCCAGCAGTCCGACTCCTGTGGGGATGAACACTGAAGCTTTCTTT. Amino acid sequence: CASSPTPVGMNTEAFF.

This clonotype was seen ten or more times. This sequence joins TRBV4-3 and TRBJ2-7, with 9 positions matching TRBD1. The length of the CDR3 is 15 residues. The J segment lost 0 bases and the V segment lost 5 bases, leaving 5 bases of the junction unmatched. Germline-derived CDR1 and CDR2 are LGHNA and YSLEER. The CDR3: CASSAGTGPSYEQYF. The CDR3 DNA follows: TGCGCCAGCAGCGCAGGGACAGGGCCCTCCTACGAGCAGTACTTC.

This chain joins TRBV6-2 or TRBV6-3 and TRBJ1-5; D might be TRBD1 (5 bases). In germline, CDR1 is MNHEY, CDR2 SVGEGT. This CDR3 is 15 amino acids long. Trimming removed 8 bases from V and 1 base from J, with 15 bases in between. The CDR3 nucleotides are TGTGCCAGCGGAATAGGGCGGGGGAGCAATCAGCCCCAGCATTTT. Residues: CASGIGRGSNQPQHF.

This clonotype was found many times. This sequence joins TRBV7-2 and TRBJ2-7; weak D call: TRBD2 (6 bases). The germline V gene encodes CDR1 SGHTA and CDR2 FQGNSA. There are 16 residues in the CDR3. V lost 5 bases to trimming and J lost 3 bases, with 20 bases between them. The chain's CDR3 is CASSLSGGTRFYEQYF. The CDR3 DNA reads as TGTGCCAGCAGCCTTAGTGGGGGGACCCGATTCTACGAGCAGTACTTC.

The CDR3 here is CASSHRGPPETQYF. CDR3 coding DNA: TGCGCCAGCAGCCACAGGGGACCCCCAGAGACCCAGTACTTC. The rearrangement links TRBV4-3 to TRBJ2-5; D is perhaps TRBD1 (6 bases). This CDR3 contains 14 residues. Germline values: CDR1 LGHNA, CDR2 YSLEER. Trimming pared 3 bases from V and 4 bases from J, leaving 12 bases between.

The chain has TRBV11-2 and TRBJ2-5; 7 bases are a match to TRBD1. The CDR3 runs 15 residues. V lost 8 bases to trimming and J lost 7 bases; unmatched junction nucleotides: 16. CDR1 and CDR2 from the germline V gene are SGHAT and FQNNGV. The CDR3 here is CASSSTGKRFGTQYF. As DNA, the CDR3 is TGTGCCAGCTCATCGACAGGGAAGAGATTCGGGACCCAGTACTTC.

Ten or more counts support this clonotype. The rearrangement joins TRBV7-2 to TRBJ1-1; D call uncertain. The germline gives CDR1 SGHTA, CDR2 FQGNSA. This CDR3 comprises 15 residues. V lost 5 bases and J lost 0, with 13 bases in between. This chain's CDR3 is CASSPRVSVNTEAFF. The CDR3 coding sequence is TGTGCCAGCAGCCCCCGGGTGAGCGTGAACACTGAAGCTTTCTTT.

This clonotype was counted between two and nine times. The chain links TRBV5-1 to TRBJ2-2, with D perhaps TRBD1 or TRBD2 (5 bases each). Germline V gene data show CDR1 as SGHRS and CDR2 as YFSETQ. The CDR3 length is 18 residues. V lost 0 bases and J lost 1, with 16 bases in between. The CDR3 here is CASSLASGALWNTGELFF. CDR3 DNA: TGCGCCAGCAGCTTGGCTTCCGGGGCCCTATGGAACACCGGGGAGCTGTTTTTT.

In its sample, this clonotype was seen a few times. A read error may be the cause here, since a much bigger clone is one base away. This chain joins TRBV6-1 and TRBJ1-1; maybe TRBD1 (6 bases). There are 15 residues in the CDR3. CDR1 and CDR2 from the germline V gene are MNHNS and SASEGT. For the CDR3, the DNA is TGTGCCAGCAGTAAGGGGGTTATAAGGAACACTGAAGCTTGCTTT. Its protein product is CASSKGVIRNTEACF.

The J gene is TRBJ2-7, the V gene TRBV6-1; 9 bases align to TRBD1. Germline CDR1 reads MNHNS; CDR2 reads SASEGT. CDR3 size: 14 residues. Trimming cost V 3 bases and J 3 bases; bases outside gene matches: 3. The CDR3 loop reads CASSDWGQGYEQYF. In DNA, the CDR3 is TGTGCCAGCAGTGACTGGGGACAGGGCTACGAGCAGTACTTC.

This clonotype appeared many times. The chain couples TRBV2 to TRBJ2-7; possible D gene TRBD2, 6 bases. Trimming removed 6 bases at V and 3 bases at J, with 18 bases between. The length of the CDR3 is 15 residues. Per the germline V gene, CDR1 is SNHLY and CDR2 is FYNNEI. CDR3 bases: TGTGCCAGCAGGGCCGGGGCAGGCGGGAACTACGAGCAGTACTTC. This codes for CASRAGAGGNYEQYF.

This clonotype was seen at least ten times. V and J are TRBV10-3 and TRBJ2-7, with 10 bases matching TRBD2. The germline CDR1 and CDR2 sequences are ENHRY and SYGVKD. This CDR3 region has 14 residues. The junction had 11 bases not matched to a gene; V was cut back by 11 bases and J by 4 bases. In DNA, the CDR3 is TGTGCCGCTGCCCGAGCGGGAGGGCAATACGAGCAGTACTTC. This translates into CAAARAGGQYEQYF.

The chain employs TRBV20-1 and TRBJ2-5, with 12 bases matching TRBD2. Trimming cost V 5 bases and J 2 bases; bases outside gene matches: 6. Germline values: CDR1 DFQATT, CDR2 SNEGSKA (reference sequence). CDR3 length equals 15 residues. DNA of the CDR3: TGCAGTGCTCGACTAGCGGGAGAGACTCAAGAGACCCAGTACTTC. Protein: CSARLAGETQETQYF.